This T cell receptor (beta chain) was identified in a study of radiation and T cells in renal cell carcinoma. Findings and limits, study-wide: No pretreatment tumor biopsies were available for baseline clonotypes. Top tumor clonotypes rose in blood 2 weeks post-radiation, then contracted.

Germline CDR1 is MNHEY and CDR2 is SMNVEV (reference sequence). The CDR3 consists of 12 residues. Trimming shortened V by 3 bases and J by 4 bases, and 3 bases separated the two germline ends. Described time point: blood 4 weeks post-SBRT, at nephrectomy. Documented treatment: 15 Gy SBRT to primary tumor, nephrectomy 4 weeks later. Nephrectomy followed 15 Gy stereotactic body radiation by 4 weeks. Blood was sampled at baseline, 2 weeks and 4 weeks after SBRT. Generated by immunoSEQ multiplex PCR, the TCRdb table keeps only in-frame clones and is missing some. The data show around 64,000 clones, around three quarters seen once. This clone has only a few counts. Its antigen is undetermined. The sample carries other DNA sequences with the same CDR3.

The specimen was blood, collected from a patient whose treatment included radiotherapy and nephrectomy. The chain carries TRBV27 and TRBJ2-2; D is unresolved. This receptor was taken from a man between 60 and 75 years old with renal cell carcinoma. The CDR3 reads CASSFGTGELFF. For the CDR3, the DNA is TGTGCCAGCAGTTTCGGCACCGGGGAGCTGTTTTTT.